Included here is one TCR beta chain sequence, with context. This entry belongs to a study of blood T cell repertoires in COVID-19. Per germline, CDR1 MDHEN and CDR2 SYDVKM. With 5 bases clipped from V and 5 bases from J, the junction kept 12 bases outside the gene matches. This CDR3 has 16 residues. Sequencing was performed with immunoSEQ multiplex PCR; in TCRdb, only in-frame clones are kept and a portion is missing. The data contain fewer than 350,000 clones, approximately 83% of them singletons. The source of this sequence is a woman aged 30 to 39 who had recovered from COVID-19. This sequence joins TRBV28 and TRBJ2-5; 9 bases fit TRBD2. The sample comprised peripheral blood. The CDR3 DNA follows: TGTGCCAGCAGTACCCCGACTAGCGGAGGGGTGGAGACCCAGTACTTC. It codes for CASSTPTSGGVETQYF.